The rows below give T cell receptor beta chains drawn from one sample of a study of cytotoxic CD8 clonotypes in ibrutinib-treated CLL. Data came from immunoSEQ multiplex PCR; TCRdb stores just in-frame clones and leaves some out. Of nearly 85,000 clones listed, around 79% are singletons. Sequenced material: PBMCs, taken after 12 months of ibrutinib treatment. The receptors come from a human donor with chronic lymphocytic leukemia. Each CDR3 is given with its conserved first and last residue. The D gene is left open where the match is weak. Size values are once, few and many counts, or a class for expanded clones, and some rows have none.

D gene | J gene | V gene | clone size | CDR3 DNA | CDR3 protein
TRBD1 | TRBJ1-5 | TRBV7-2 | NA | TGTGCCAGCAGCTTGTGGGGACAGGGCCTGGGTCAGCCCCAGCATTTT | CASSLWGQGLGQPQHF
NA | TRBJ2-3 | TRBV6-5 | few | TGTGCCAGCAGTTACGGGACACCTAGCACAGATACGCAGTATTTT | CASSYGTPSTDTQYF
NA | TRBJ2-7 | TRBV6-5 | NA | TGTGCCAGCAGTTTTGGATTCTCCTACGAGCAGTACTTC | CASSFGFSYEQYF
NA | TRBJ2-1 | TRBV6-1 | NA | TGTGCCAGCAGCCCCTTGGGCTGGCATGAGCAGTTCTTC | CASSPLGWHEQFF
TRBD2 | TRBJ2-1 | TRBV9 | NA | TGTGCCAGCAGCCCGAGACCCTTAGCGGGACCCTCGGGGGAGCAGTTCTTC | CASSPRPLAGPSGEQFF
NA | TRBJ1-6 | TRBV19 | many | TGTGCCAGTAGCCCAACAGGGAATTCACCCCTCCACTTT | CASSPTGNSPLHF
NA | TRBJ1-4 | TRBV27 | NA | TGTGCCAGCAGTTCAGCCGGGACTGAACAAAAACTGTTTTTT | CASSSAGTEQKLFF
TRBD2 | TRBJ2-3 | TRBV4-3 | few | TGCGCCAGCAGCCAAGGGGTGGGGAGGGTTACGCAGTATTTT | CASSQGVGRVTQYF
NA | TRBJ1-1 | TRBV27 | NA | TGTGCCAGCAGTTTATCGATGGGCTTTTTCACTGAAGCTTTCTTT | CASSLSMGFFTEAFF
TRBD2 | TRBJ2-5 | TRBV5-8 | NA | TGTGCCAGCAGCGCTAGCGGGGGAGCCTTGGAGACCCAGTACTTC | CASSASGGALETQYF
NA | TRBJ2-7 | TRBV5-1 | NA | TGCGCCAGCAGCTCCGGCCCCTTGCCCCCCTACGAGCAGTACTTC | CASSSGPLPPYEQYF
NA | TRBJ1-3 | TRBV7-2 | NA | TGTGCCAGCAGCTCAGGGTCCAGCTCTGGAAACACCATATATTTT | CASSSGSSSGNTIYF
NA | TRBJ1-2 | TRBV11-2 | NA | TGTGCCAGCAGCTTAGATGGCCAGGGCTATGGCTACACCTTC | CASSLDGQGYGYTF
NA | TRBJ1-6 | TRBV19 | few | TGTGCCAGTAGTATGTACTCGGGCAATTCACCCCTCCACTTT | CASSMYSGNSPLHF
NA | TRBJ2-7 | TRBV7-2 | NA | TGTGCCTCCCGGGACTTCAGCTCCTACGAGCAGTACTTC | CASRDFSSYEQYF
NA | TRBJ2-3 | TRBV4-1 | many | TGCGCCAGCAGCCAAGAACCAGCAGGGCCCAGCACAGATACGCAGTATTTT | CASSQEPAGPSTDTQYF
NA | TRBJ1-1 | TRBV28 | NA | TGTGCCAGCAAAAGGGACGGCCCTCTCCCCCATTTTGAAGCTTTCTTT | CASKRDGPLPHFEAFF
TRBD2 | TRBJ2-5 | TRBV9 | NA | TGTGCCAGCAGCGAAAGGGGGCTAGCGGGGGACGAGACCCAGTACTTC | CASSERGLAGDETQYF
TRBD1 | TRBJ1-2 | TRBV7-2 | NA | TGTGCCAGCAGCGCCTTGACAGGGGGGGTTTGTACCTTC | CASSALTGGVCTF
TRBD1 | TRBJ1-1 | TRBV5-1 | NA | TGCGCCACCCAAACACGGGACAGGTCACCTAGCGAAGCTTTCTTT | CATQTRDRSPSEAFF
NA | TRBJ2-7 | TRBV5-1 | NA | TGCGCCAGCAGCTTGGGTTGGGACCCCTACGAGCAGTACTTC | CASSLGWDPYEQYF
NA | TRBJ2-3 | TRBV5-1 | NA | TGCGCCAGCAGCTCGGGACAAACCCCAGATACGCAGTATTTT | CASSSGQTPDTQYF
NA | TRBJ2-7 | TRBV9 | NA | TGTGCCAGCAGCGCCGACTGGGATGGTGAGCAGTACTTC | CASSADWDGEQYF
NA | TRBJ1-6 | TRBV30 | NA | TGTGCCTGGGGGGCCAATAATTCACCCCTCCACTTT | CAWGANNSPLHF
NA | TRBJ2-1 | TRBV7-9 | NA | TGTGCCAGCTCAAATAAGGGGGGGAATGAGCAGTTCTTC | CASSNKGGNEQFF
NA | TRBJ1-6 | TRBV7-2 | NA | TGTGCCAGCAGCCCCCTCCGGCAGACCCCCAGTTCACCCCTCCACTTT | CASSPLRQTPSSPLHF
NA | TRBJ1-2 | TRBV6-1 | NA | TGTGCCAGCATGGGGGCTCCCCTGGGAGGCTACACCTTC | CASMGAPLGGYTF
NA | TRBJ2-5 | TRBV30 | NA | TGTGCCGGGGGGGGCGGGGGCCACCAAGAGACCCAGTACTTC | CAGGGGGHQETQYF
TRBD2 | TRBJ2-5 | TRBV28 | NA | TGTGCCAGCAGGGGGAGCGGGGGCCTCCAAGAGACCCAGTACTTC | CASRGSGGLQETQYF
NA | TRBJ1-4 | TRBV27 | NA | TGTGCCAGCAGTTTATCGGGTGGCCCCGGGGAAAAACTGTTTTTT | CASSLSGGPGEKLFF
TRBD1 | TRBJ2-5 | TRBV5-1 | NA | TGCGCCAGCTTCAGACAGGGAGAGACCCAGTACTTC | CASFRQGETQYF
TRBD2 | TRBJ2-7 | TRBV28 | NA | TGTGCCAGCAGGCCAGCGGGGGCCGACGAGCAGTACTTC | CASRPAGADEQYF
TRBD1 | TRBJ2-2 | TRBV6-6 | NA | TGTGCCAGCAGTACCACAGGGGGGCACACCGGGGAGCTGTTTTTT | CASSTTGGHTGELFF
NA | TRBJ2-1 | TRBV19 | NA | TGTGCCAGTAGTACGGTGTGGCAGCCGAATGAGCAGTTCTTC | CASSTVWQPNEQFF
NA | TRBJ2-1 | TRBV2 | NA | TGTGCCAGCAGTGAAGCGGGAAACTCCTACAATGAGCAGTTCTTC | CASSEAGNSYNEQFF
NA | TRBJ2-7 | TRBV14 | NA | TGTGCCAGCAGCCAAGTTTCCCCTTACGAGCAGTACTTC | CASSQVSPYEQYF
NA | TRBJ1-4 | TRBV4-2 | NA | TGTGCCAGCAGCCAAGTCAGAGGTAATGAAAAACTGTTTTTT | CASSQVRGNEKLFF
NA | TRBJ2-6 | TRBV6-5 | NA | TGTGCCAGCATGGGCGGCTACTGGGCCAACGTCCTGACTTTC | CASMGGYWANVLTF
NA | TRBJ2-3 | TRBV11-2 | NA | TGTGCCAGCAGCTATAGCTCAGATACGCAGTATTTT | CASSYSSDTQYF
NA | TRBJ2-1 | TRBV11-3 | NA | TGTGCCAGCAGCCGGGGGGTCAGGGGGACCCGGGGTGAGCAGTTCTTC | CASSRGVRGTRGEQFF
NA | TRBJ2-1 | TRBV11-3 | NA | TGTGCCAGCAGCAACCCCTACAATGAGCAGCTCTTC | CASSNPYNEQLF
TRBD2 | TRBJ2-3 | TRBV5-1 | NA | TGCGCCAGCAGCTTGGGACTAGCGGGGGATACGCAGTATTTT | CASSLGLAGDTQYF
NA | TRBJ1-2 | TRBV19 | NA | TGTGCCAGTAGTGGGAACCCACCCGCTAACTATGGCTACACCTTC | CASSGNPPANYGYTF
NA | TRBJ2-2 | TRBV7-7 | NA | TGTGCCAGCAGCTTAGGTTTGGGTGAGACCGGGGAGCTGTTTTTT | CASSLGLGETGELFF
TRBD1 | TRBJ1-5 | TRBV4-2 | few | TGTGCCAGCAGCCAAGATCCGGCAGGGGGTAGGCCCCAGCATTTT | CASSQDPAGGRPQHF
NA | TRBJ2-2 | TRBV7-2 | NA | TGTGCCAGCAGCCCGGAGGCCGGGGAGCTGTTTTTT | CASSPEAGELFF
NA | TRBJ1-2 | TRBV5-1 | NA | TGCGCCAGCAGCCCTACCGGGACGGTCTATGGCTACACCTTC | CASSPTGTVYGYTF
NA | TRBJ1-2 | TRBV30 | NA | TGTGCCTGGAGTCCCCAGGGAGGCTACACCTTC | CAWSPQGGYTF
NA | TRBJ2-1 | TRBV10-3 | NA | TGTGCCATCGCCGGGGGCAATGAGCAGTTCTTC | CAIAGGNEQFF
TRBD1 | TRBJ1-3 | TRBV18 | NA | TGTGCCAGCACCCCGGACAGGGGGACCCGAAACACCATATATTTT | CASTPDRGTRNTIYF
NA | TRBJ2-2 | TRBV11-3 | NA | TGTGCCAGCAGCTCGTGGGGGGACACCGGGGAGCTGTTTTTT | CASSSWGDTGELFF
TRBD2 | TRBJ2-5 | TRBV4-3 | NA | TGCGCCAGCAGCCAAGGTGGGCTAGCGGGAGAAGAGACCCAGTACTTC | CASSQGGLAGEETQYF